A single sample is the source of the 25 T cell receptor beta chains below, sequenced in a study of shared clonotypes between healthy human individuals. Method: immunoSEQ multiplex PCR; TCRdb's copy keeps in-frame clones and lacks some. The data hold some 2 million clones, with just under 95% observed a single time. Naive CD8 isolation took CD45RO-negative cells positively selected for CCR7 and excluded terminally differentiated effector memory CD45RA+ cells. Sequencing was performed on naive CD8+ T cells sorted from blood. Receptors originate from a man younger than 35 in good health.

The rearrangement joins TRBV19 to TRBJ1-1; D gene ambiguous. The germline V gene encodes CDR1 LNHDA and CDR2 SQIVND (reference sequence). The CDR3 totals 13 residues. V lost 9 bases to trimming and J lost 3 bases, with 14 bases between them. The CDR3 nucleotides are TGTGCCAGCGAACCGTCAGAGGACACTGAAGCTTTCTTT. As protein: CASEPSEDTEAFF.

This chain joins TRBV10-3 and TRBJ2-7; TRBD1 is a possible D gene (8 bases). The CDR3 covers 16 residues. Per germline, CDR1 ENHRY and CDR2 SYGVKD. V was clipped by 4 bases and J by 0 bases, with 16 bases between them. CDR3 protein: CAISGRGGTGSYEQYF. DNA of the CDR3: TGTGCCATCAGTGGGAGGGGAGGGACAGGCTCCTACGAGCAGTACTTC.

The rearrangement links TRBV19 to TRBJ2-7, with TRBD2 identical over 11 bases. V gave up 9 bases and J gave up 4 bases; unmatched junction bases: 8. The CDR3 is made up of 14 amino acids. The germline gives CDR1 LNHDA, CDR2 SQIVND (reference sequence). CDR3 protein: CARETSGEVYEQYF. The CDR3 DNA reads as TGTGCCAGAGAGACTAGCGGGGAGGTGTACGAGCAGTACTTC.

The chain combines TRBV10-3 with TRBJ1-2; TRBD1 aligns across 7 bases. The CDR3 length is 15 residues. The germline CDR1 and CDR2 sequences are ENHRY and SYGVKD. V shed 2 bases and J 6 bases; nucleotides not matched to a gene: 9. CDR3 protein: CAISESIGGENGYTF. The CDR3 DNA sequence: TGTGCCATCAGTGAGAGCATAGGGGGCGAGAATGGCTACACCTTC.

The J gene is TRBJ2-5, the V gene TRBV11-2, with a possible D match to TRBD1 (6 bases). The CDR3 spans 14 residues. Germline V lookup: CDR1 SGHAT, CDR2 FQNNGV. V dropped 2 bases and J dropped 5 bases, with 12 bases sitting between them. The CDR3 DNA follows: TGTGCCAGCAGCTTAACTCAGGGGATGGAGACCCAGTACTTC. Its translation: CASSLTQGMETQYF.

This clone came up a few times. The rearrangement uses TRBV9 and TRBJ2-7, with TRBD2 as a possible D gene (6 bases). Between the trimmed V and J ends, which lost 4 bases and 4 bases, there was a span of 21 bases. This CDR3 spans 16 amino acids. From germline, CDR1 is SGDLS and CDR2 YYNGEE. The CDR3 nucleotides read TGTGCCAGCAGCCTTACTAGCCGGGGTGGGATATACGAGCAGTACTTC. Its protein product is CASSLTSRGGIYEQYF.

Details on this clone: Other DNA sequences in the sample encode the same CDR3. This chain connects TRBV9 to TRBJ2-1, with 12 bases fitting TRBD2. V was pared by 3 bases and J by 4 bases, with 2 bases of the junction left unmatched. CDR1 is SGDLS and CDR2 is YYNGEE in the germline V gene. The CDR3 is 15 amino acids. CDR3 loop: CASSATSGSYNEQFF. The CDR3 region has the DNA TGTGCCAGCAGCGCGACTAGCGGGAGTTACAATGAGCAGTTCTTC.

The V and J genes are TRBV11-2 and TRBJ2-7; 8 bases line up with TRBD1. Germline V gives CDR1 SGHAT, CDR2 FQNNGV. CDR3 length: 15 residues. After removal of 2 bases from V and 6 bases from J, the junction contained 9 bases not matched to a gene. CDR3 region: CASSLYPGGSSEQYF. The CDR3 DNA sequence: TGTGCCAGCAGCTTATACCCAGGGGGCTCCAGCGAGCAGTACTTC.

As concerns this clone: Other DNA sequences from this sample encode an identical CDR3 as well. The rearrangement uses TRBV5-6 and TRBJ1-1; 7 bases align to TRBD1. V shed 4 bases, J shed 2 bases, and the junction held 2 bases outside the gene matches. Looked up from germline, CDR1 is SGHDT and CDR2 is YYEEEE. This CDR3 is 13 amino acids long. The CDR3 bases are TGTGCCAGCAGCCGAGGGGGCAACACTGAAGCTTTCTTT. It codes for CASSRGGNTEAFF.

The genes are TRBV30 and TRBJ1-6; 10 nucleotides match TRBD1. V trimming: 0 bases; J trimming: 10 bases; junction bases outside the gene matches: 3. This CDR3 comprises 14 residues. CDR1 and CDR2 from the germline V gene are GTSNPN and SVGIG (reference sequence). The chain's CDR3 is CAWSVGTGVSPLHF. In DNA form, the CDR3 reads TGTGCCTGGAGTGTAGGGACAGGGGTGTCACCCCTCCACTTT.

CDR3 amino acids: CASAGIAGGRDTQYF. CDR3 nucleotide sequence: TGTGCCAGCGCGGGGATAGCGGGAGGGAGAGATACGCAGTATTTT. This chain links TRBV13 with TRBJ2-3, with 11 bases matching TRBD2. The V segment lost 8 bases and the J segment 5 bases; nucleotides outside the gene matches: 9. Germline loops: CDR1 PRHDT, CDR2 FYEKMQ (reference sequence). This CDR3 has 15 residues.

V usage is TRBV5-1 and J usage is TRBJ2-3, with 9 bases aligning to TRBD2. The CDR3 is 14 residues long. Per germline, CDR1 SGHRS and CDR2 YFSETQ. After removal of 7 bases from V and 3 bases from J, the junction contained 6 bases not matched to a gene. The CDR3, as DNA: TGCGCCAGCTTGGCGGGGGGGATAACAGATACGCAGTATTTT. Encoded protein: CASLAGGITDTQYF.

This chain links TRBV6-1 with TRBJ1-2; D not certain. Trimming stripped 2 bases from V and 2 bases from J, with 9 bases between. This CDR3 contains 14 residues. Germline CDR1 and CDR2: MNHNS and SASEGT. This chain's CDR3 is CASSEWNSNYGYTF. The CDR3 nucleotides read TGTGCCAGCAGTGAATGGAACAGCAACTATGGCTACACCTTC.

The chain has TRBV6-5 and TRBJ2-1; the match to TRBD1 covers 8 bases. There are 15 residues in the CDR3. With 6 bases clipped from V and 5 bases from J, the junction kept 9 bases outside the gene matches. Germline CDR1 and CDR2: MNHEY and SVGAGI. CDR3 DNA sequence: TGTGCCAGCAGCGCTAGGACAGGGACCCACAATGAGCAGTTCTTC. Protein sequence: CASSARTGTHNEQFF.

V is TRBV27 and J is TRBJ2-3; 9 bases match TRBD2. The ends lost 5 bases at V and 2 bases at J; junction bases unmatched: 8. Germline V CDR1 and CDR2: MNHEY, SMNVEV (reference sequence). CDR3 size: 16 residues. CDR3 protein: CASSPASGEYTDTQYF. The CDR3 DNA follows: TGTGCCAGCAGTCCGGCTAGCGGGGAGTACACAGATACGCAGTATTTT.

CDR3 in amino acids: CASSFPVGGTNTEAFF. The CDR3 coding sequence is TGTGCCAGCAGCTTCCCCGTTGGCGGGACGAACACTGAAGCTTTCTTT. V gene TRBV7-9 combines with J gene TRBJ1-1; a possible D gene is TRBD1 (5 bases). The CDR3 covers 16 residues. Germline V CDR1 and CDR2: SEHNR, FQNEAQ (reference sequence). Trimming pared 3 bases from V and 1 base from J, leaving 15 bases between.

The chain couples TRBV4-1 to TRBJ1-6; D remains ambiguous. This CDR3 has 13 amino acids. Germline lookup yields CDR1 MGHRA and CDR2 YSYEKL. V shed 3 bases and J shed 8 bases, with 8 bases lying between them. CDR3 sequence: CASSQGRDSPLHF. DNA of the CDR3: TGCGCCAGCAGCCAGGGGAGGGATTCACCCCTCCACTTT.

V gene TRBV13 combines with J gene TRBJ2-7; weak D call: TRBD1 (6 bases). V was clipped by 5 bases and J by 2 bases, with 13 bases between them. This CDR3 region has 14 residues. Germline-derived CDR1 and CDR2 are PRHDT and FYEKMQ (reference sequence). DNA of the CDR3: TGTGCCAGCAGCCCAGGGGACAACGCCTACGAGCAGTACTTC. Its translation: CASSPGDNAYEQYF.

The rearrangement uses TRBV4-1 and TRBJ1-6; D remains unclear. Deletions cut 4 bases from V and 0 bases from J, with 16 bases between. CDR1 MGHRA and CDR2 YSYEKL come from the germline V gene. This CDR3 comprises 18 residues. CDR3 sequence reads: CASSLTSGSYSYNSPLHF. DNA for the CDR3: TGCGCCAGCAGCCTCACCAGTGGCTCTTACTCCTATAATTCACCCCTCCACTTT.

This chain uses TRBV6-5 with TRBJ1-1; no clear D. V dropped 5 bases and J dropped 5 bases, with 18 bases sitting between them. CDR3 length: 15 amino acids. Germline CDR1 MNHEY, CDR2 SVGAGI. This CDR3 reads CASSLLRGGETEAFF. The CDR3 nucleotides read TGTGCCAGCAGTCTCCTTAGAGGTGGGGAGACTGAAGCTTTCTTT.

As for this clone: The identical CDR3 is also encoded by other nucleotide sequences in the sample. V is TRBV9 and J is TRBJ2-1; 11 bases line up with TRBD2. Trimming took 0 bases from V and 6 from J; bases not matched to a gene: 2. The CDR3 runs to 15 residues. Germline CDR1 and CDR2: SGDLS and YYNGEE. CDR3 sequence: CASSVDGTSGNEQFF. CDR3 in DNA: TGTGCCAGCAGCGTAGACGGGACTAGCGGCAATGAGCAGTTCTTC. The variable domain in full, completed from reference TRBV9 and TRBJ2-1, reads DSGVTQTPKHLITATGQRVTLRCSPRSGDLSVYWYQQSLDQGLQFLIQYYNGEERAKGNILERFSAQQFPDLHSELNLSSLELGDSALYFCASSVDGTSGNEQFFGPGTRLTVL.

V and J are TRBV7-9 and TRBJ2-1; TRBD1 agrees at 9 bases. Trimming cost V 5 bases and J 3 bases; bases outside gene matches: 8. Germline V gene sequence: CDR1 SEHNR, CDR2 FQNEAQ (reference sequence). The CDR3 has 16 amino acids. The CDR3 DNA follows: TGTGCCAGCAGCGAAACAGGGGGCCCCATCTACAATGAGCAGTTCTTC. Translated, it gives CASSETGGPIYNEQFF.

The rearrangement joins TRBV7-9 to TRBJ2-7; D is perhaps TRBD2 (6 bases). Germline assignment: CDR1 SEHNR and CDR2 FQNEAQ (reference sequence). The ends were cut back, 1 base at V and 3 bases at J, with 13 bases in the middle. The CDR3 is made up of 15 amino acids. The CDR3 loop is CASSLVGMGGYEQYF. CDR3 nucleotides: TGTGCCAGCAGCTTAGTAGGGATGGGGGGCTACGAGCAGTACTTC.

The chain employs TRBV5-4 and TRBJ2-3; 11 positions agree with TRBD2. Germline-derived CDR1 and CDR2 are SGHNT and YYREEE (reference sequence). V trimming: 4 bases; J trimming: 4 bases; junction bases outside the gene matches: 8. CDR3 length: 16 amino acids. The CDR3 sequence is CASSTVAGGTPDTQYF. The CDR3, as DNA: TGTGCCAGCAGCACGGTAGCGGGAGGGACGCCAGATACGCAGTATTTT.

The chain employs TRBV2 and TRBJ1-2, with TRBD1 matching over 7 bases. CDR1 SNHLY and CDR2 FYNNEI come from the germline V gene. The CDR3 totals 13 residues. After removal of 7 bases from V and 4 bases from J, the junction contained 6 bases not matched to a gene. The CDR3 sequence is CASMGGGGYGYTF. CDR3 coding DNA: TGTGCCAGCATGGGAGGGGGCGGCTATGGCTACACCTTC.